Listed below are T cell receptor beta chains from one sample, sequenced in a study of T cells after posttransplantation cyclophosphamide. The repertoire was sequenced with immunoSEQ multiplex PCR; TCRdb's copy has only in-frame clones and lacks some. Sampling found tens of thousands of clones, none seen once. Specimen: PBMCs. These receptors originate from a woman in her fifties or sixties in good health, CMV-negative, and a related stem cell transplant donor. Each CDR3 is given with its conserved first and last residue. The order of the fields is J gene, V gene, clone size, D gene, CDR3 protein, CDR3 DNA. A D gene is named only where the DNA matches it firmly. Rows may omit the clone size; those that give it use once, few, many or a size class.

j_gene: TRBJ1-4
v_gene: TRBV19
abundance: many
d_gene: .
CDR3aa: CACRDKGKGGEKLFF
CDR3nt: TGTGCCTGCCGGGACAAGGGGAAGGGCGGTGAAAAACTGTTTTTT

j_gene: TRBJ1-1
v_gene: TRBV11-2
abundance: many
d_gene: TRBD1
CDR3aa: CASSSRGPGGCAEAFF
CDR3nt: TGTGCCAGCAGCTCCCGAGGGCCAGGGGGGTGCGCTGAAGCTTTCTTT

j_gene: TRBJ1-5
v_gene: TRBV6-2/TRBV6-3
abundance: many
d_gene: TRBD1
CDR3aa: CASRGTGGGQPQHF
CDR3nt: TGTGCCAGCAGGGGGACAGGGGGCGGTCAGCCCCAGCATTTT

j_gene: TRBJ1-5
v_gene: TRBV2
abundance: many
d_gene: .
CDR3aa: CASSLDSSNQPQHF
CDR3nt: TGTGCCAGCAGTCTTGACAGCTCCAATCAGCCCCAGCATTTT

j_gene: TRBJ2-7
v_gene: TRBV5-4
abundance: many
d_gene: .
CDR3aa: CASSSPTRGYEQYF
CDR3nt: TGTGCCAGCAGCTCTCCGACTAGAGGTTACGAGCAGTACTTC

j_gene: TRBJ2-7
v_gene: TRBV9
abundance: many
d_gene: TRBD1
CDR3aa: CASSQNAGTGVTEQYF
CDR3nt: TGTGCCAGCAGCCAGAATGCCGGGACAGGGGTAACCGAGCAGTACTTC

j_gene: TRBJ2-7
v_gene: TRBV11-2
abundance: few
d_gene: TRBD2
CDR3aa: CASSPGTSGRSYEQYF
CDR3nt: TGTGCCAGCAGCCCCGGCACTAGCGGGAGGTCTTACGAGCAGTACTTC

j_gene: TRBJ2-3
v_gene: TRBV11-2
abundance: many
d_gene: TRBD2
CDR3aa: CASRLAGARTDTQYF
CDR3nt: TGTGCCAGCAGACTAGCGGGAGCCCGCACAGATACGCAGTATTTT

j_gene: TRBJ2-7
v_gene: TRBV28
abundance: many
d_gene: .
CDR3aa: CASSSKPYEQYF
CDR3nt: TGTGCCAGCAGCTCCAAGCCCTACGAGCAGTACTTC

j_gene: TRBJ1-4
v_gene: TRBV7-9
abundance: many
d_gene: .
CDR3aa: CASSLPPAATNEKLFF
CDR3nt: TGTGCCAGCAGCTTACCCCCGGCGGCAACTAATGAAAAACTGTTTTTT

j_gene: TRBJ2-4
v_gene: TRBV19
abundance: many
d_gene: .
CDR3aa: CASSHLQYKNIQYF
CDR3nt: TGTGCCAGTAGTCACCTCCAGTACAAAAACATTCAGTACTTC

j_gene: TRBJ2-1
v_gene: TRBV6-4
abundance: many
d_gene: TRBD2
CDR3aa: CASSERTSGRYNEQFF
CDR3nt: TGTGCCAGCAGTGAACGGACTAGCGGACGATACAATGAGCAGTTCTTC

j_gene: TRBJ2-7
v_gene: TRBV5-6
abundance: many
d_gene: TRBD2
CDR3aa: CASSLLAGGRREQYF
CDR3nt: TGTGCCAGCAGCTTGCTAGCGGGGGGGCGGCGCGAGCAGTACTTC

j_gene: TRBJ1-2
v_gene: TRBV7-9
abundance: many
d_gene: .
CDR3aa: CASSLDRGGDYGYTF
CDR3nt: TGTGCCAGCAGCTTAGATCGCGGGGGCGACTATGGCTACACCTTC

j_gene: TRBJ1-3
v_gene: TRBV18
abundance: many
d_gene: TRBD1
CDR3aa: CASSPGTAGNTIYF
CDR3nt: TGTGCCAGCTCACCCGGGACAGCTGGAAACACCATATATTTT

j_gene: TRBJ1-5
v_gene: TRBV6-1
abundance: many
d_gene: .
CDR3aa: CASSERTDTHQPQHF
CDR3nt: TGTGCCAGCAGTGAACGCACAGACACCCATCAGCCCCAGCATTTT

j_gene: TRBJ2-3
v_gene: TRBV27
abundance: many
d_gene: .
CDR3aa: CAVSGLSTDTQYF
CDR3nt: TGTGCCGTTAGCGGCCTAAGCACAGATACGCAGTATTTT

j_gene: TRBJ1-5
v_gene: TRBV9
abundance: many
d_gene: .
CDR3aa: CASSVQGDQPQHF
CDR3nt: TGTGCCAGCAGCGTTCAGGGAGACCAGCCCCAGCATTTT

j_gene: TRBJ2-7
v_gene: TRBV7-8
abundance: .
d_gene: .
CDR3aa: CASVGGYEQYF
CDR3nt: TGTGCCAGCGTGGGGGGCTACGAGCAGTACTTC

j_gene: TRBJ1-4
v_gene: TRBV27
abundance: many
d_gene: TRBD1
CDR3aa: CASSLWTGGTEKLFF
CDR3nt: TGTGCCAGCAGTCTATGGACAGGGGGCACTGAAAAACTGTTTTTT

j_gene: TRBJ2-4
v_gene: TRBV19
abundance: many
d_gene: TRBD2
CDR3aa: CASSRSGRAGDLQYF
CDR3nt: TGTGCCAGTTCGAGGAGCGGGAGGGCCGGGGACCTTCAGTACTTC

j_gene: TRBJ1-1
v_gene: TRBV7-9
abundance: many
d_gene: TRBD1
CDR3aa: CASSLRQGPTEAFF
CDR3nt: TGTGCCAGCAGCCTAAGACAGGGACCCACTGAAGCTTTCTTT

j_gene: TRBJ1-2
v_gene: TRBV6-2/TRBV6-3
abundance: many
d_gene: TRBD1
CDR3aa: CASSRQGPNYGYTF
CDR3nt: TGTGCCAGCAGTCGACAGGGTCCGAACTATGGCTACACCTTC

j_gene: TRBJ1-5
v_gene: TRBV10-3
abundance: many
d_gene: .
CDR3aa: CAIRDGQSNQPQHF
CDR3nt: TGTGCCATCAGAGACGGACAGAGCAATCAGCCCCAGCATTTT

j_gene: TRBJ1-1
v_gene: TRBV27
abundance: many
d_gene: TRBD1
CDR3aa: CASSQYAWTGAPEAFF
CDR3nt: TGTGCCAGCAGTCAATACGCCTGGACAGGGGCCCCTGAAGCTTTCTTT

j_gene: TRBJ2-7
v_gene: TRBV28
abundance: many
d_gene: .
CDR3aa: CASRRTGGYSYEQYF
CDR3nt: TGTGCCAGCAGAAGAACCGGGGGATATTCTTACGAGCAGTACTTC

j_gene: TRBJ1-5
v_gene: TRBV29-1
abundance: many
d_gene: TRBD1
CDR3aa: CSVAGTDSNQPQHF
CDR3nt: TGCAGCGTAGCCGGGACAGATAGCAATCAGCCCCAGCATTTT

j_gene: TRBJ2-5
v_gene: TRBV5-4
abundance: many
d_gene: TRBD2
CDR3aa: CASSPTGTSGPETQYF
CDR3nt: TGTGCCAGCAGCCCCACTGGGACTAGCGGCCCGGAGACCCAGTACTTC

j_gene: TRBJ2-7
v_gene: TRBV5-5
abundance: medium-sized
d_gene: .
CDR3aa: CASSLQGGDYEQYF
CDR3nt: TGTGCCAGCAGCTTGCAGGGAGGAGACTACGAGCAGTACTTC

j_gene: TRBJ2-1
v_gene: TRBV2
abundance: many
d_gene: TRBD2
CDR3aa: CATRTSGRGEQFF
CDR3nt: TGTGCCACCAGGACTAGCGGGAGGGGTGAGCAGTTCTTC

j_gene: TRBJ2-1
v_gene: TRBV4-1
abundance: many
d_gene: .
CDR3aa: CASSHHPADKNNEQFF
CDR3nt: TGCGCCAGCAGCCACCACCCAGCAGACAAAAACAATGAGCAGTTCTTC

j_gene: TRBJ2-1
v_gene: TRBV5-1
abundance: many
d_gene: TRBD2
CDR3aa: CASSSVSGGSSYNEQFF
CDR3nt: TGCGCCAGCAGCTCTGTTAGCGGGGGGAGCTCCTACAATGAGCAGTTCTTC

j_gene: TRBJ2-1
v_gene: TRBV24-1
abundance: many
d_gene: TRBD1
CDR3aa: CATSDSGQGFYNEQFF
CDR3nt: TGTGCCACCAGTGATTCCGGACAGGGCTTCTACAATGAGCAGTTCTTC

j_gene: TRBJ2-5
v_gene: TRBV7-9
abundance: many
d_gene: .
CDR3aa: CASSLWLLETQYF
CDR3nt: TGTGCCAGCAGCTTATGGCTTCTAGAGACCCAGTACTTC

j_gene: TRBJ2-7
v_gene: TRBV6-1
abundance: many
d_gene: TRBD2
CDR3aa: CASSASGGFPYEQYF
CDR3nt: TGTGCCAGCAGTGCTAGCGGGGGGTTCCCCTACGAGCAGTACTTC

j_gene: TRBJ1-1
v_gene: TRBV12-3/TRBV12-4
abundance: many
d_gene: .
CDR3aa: CASSLAGAGPNTEAFF
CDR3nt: TGTGCCAGCAGTTTAGCGGGAGCGGGGCCGAACACTGAAGCTTTCTTT